These 17 T cell receptor beta chains were sequenced from one sample in a study of blood T cell repertoires in COVID-19. This table comes from immunoSEQ multiplex PCR, and its TCRdb copy is limited to in-frame clones, with some not included. The data hold 150,000 to 200,000 clones, with more than 75% observed a single time. The material sequenced was peripheral blood. These receptors came from a young woman who had recovered from COVID-19.

This clone was seen once. V is TRBV7-9 and J is TRBJ1-1; 7 bases fit TRBD1. J was trimmed by 8 bases and V by 5 bases; bases with no gene match: 11. Germline V gene lookup returns CDR1 SEHNR and CDR2 FQNEAQ (reference sequence). This CDR3 is 14 amino acids long. The CDR3 DNA is TGTGCCAGCAGCCCGGACAGGCGTCCTGGAGAAGCTTTCTTT. Its translation is CASSPDRRPGEAFF. Full variable domain (rest looked up from reference TRBV7-9 and TRBJ1-1): DTGVSQNPRHKITKRGQNVTFRCDPISEHNRLYWYRQTLGQGPEFLTYFQNEAQLEKSRLLSDRFSAERPKGSFSTLEIQRTEQGDSAMYLCASSPDRRPGEAFFGQGTRLTVV.

This chain joins TRBV7-8 and TRBJ2-7; D gene uncertain. Germline lookup yields CDR1 SGHVS and CDR2 FQNEAQ. The CDR3 is 13 amino acids. The germline V and J ends were trimmed by 1 base and 7 bases, with 11 bases remaining between them. The CDR3 here is CASSLVAHREQYV. CDR3 sequence (DNA): TGTGCCAGCAGCTTAGTTGCCCACCGGGAGCAGTACGTC.

Turning to this clone: Other DNA sequences in this specimen translate into the identical CDR3. This chain links TRBV7-2 with TRBJ2-3; no reliable D call. V was clipped by 2 bases and J by 4 bases, with 7 bases between them. CDR3 length: 13 residues. The germline V gene encodes CDR1 SGHTA and CDR2 FQGNSA. This CDR3 reads CASSLSSPDTQYF. The CDR3, as DNA: TGTGCCAGCAGCTTATCATCCCCAGATACGCAGTATTTT. The full variable domain, rest sourced from reference TRBV7-2 and TRBJ2-3, is GAGVSQSPSNKVTEKGKDVELRCDPISGHTALYWYRQSLGQGLEFLIYFQGNSAPDKSGLPSDRFSAERTGGSVSTLTIQRTQQEDSAVYLCASSLSSPDTQYFGPGTRLTVL.

V is TRBV4-3 and J is TRBJ1-4, with 7 bases that match TRBD1. The V gene end was trimmed by 4 bases and the J gene end by 5 bases; junction bases not matched to a gene: 10. The CDR3 runs 16 residues. Per germline, CDR1 LGHNA and CDR2 YSLEER. The CDR3 protein is CASSPLATGTNEKLFF. CDR3 coding DNA: TGCGCCAGCAGCCCTTTAGCGACAGGGACGAATGAAAAACTGTTTTTT.

This clone has only one observation. This chain joins TRBV2 and TRBJ2-3; 7 bases agree with TRBD2. Germline V gene sequence: CDR1 SNHLY, CDR2 FYNNEI. V lost 6 bases and J lost 1; bases outside the gene matches: 7. The CDR3 totals 15 residues. The CDR3 nucleotides are TGTGCCAGCAGCTGGGGGGGATCGCGCACAGATACGCAGTATTTT. Amino acid sequence: CASSWGGSRTDTQYF.

The V call is TRBV7-8, the J call TRBJ2-5; maybe TRBD1 (6 bases). The V gene lost 5 bases and the J gene lost 2 bases, with 12 bases spanning the gap. The CDR3 contains 14 residues. Germline CDR1 SGHVS, CDR2 FQNEAQ. The CDR3 DNA is TGTGCCAGCAGCACGCCGGACAGACAAGAGACCCAGTACTTC. This encodes CASSTPDRQETQYF.

The chain links TRBV4-3 to TRBJ2-1, with no clear D. V was cut by 0 bases and J by 9 bases, with 9 bases left in between. The CDR3 has 13 residues. Germline assignment: CDR1 LGHNA and CDR2 YSLEER. The CDR3 is CASSQDIVVEQFF. The CDR3 bases are TGCGCCAGCAGCCAAGATATTGTTGTTGAGCAGTTCTTC.

The chain joins TRBV4-3 to TRBJ2-1; D unclear. The germline CDR1 and CDR2 sequences are LGHNA and YSLEER. CDR3 length equals 15 residues. The V gene lost 0 bases and the J gene lost 5 bases, with 11 bases spanning the gap. CDR3 sequence (DNA): TGCGCCAGCAGCCAAGACTACCGCACGAACAATGAGCAGTTCTTC. Translation: CASSQDYRTNNEQFF.

V gene TRBV11-3 combines with J gene TRBJ1-3; D uncertain. V shed 1 base and J shed 3 bases, with 4 bases lying between them. The V gene's germline CDR1 is SGHNT and CDR2 YENEEA. The CDR3 has 13 residues. Written as DNA, the CDR3 is TGTGCCAGCAGCTTAGCAGTTGGAAACACCATATATTTT. Translated: CASSLAVGNTIYF.

The chain has TRBV6-2 or TRBV6-3 and TRBJ1-1; D is unresolved. Trimming left V 6 bases short and J 0 bases short, with 11 bases between. CDR1 MNHEY and CDR2 SVGEGT come from the germline V gene. There are 14 residues in the CDR3. CDR3 loop: CASSRSEVNTEAFF. The CDR3 nucleotides read TGTGCCAGCAGCCGCAGCGAGGTGAACACTGAAGCTTTCTTT.

The chain links TRBV3-1 (or the pseudogene TRBV3-2) to TRBJ2-7, with 10 bases matching TRBD2. CDR3 length equals 18 residues. With V trimmed by 1 base and J by 3 bases, 12 bases remained unmatched. The germline V gene encodes CDR1 LGHDT and CDR2 YNNKEL (reference sequence). This CDR3 is CASSQVSWPRTSGYEQYF. The CDR3 DNA reads as TGTGCCAGCAGCCAAGTTTCATGGCCCAGGACTAGCGGCTACGAGCAGTACTTC.

The chain recombines TRBV5-1 with TRBJ2-7; D possibly corresponds to TRBD2 (6 bases). Germline CDR1 reads SGHRS; CDR2 reads YFSETQ. The CDR3 totals 15 residues. V lost 4 bases and J lost 2, with 16 bases in between. The DNA for the CDR3 is TGCGCCAGCAGCGCAAGCGGAGGGCCGACCTACGAGCAGTACGTC. Its translation is CASSASGGPTYEQYV.

V usage is TRBV3-1 (or the pseudogene TRBV3-2) and J usage is TRBJ2-3; 12 nucleotides agree with TRBD2. CDR3 length: 19 residues. The V segment lost 3 bases and the J segment 1 base; nucleotides outside the gene matches: 11. The germline V gene encodes CDR1 LGHDT and CDR2 YNNKEL (reference sequence). The CDR3 DNA sequence: TGTGCCAGCAGCCAGGTGGGAGGACTAGCGGGAAGGGGCACAGATACGCAGTATTTT. It specifies CASSQVGGLAGRGTDTQYF.

This clone was observed a few times. The CDR3 spells CASSLAGRRGDTQYF. CDR3 nucleotide sequence: TGTGCCAGCAGCTTAGCGGGACGAAGGGGAGATACGCAGTATTTT. V usage is TRBV7-3 and J usage is TRBJ2-3; D might be TRBD2 (6 bases). CDR3 size: 15 residues. Between the trimmed V and J ends, which lost 2 bases and 5 bases, there was a span of 14 bases. Germline V gives CDR1 SGHTA, CDR2 FQGTGA.

The rearrangement uses TRBV4-1 and TRBJ2-1; no reliable D call. Germline CDR1 reads MGHRA; CDR2 reads YSYEKL. V lost 0 bases and J 9 bases, leaving 18 bases between the germline ends. This CDR3 has 16 residues. In DNA form, the CDR3 reads TGCGCCAGCAGCCAAGAGTCCCCCCCCGCCCCCAGTGAGCAGTTCTTC. Its translation: CASSQESPPAPSEQFF.

This chain uses TRBV5-6 with TRBJ2-3, with unresolved D. Germline loops: CDR1 SGHDT, CDR2 YYEEEE. The CDR3 consists of 15 residues. Trimming removed 0 bases from V and 0 bases from J, with 8 bases in between. Written as DNA, the CDR3 is TGTGCCAGCAGCTTGGGGTCAACTAGCACAGATACGCAGTATTTT. Translating it yields CASSLGSTSTDTQYF.

V is TRBV10-3 and J is TRBJ1-1; the match to TRBD1 covers 9 bases. Germline CDR1 reads ENHRY; CDR2 reads SYGVKD. The CDR3 spans 15 residues. The J segment lost 3 bases and the V segment lost 6 bases, leaving 8 bases of the junction unmatched. CDR3 DNA sequence: TGTGCCATCAGAGGGGACAGGGCGGGGGACACTGAAGCTTTCTTT. This translates into CAIRGDRAGDTEAFF.